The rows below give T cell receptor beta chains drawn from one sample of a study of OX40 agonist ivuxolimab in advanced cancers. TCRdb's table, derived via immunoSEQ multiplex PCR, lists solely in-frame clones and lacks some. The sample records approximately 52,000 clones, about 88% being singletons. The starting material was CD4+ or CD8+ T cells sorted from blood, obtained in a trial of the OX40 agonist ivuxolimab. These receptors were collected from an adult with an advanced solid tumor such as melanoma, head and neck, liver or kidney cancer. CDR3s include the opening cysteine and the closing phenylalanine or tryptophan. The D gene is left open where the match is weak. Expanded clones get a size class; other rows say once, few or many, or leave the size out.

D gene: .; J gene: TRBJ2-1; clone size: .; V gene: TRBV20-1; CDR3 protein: CSASFGREQFF; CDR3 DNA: TGCAGTGCTAGCTTTGGGCGGGAGCAGTTCTTC
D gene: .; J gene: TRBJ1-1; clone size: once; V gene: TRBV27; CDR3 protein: CASSLRSGLALEAFF; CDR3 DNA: TGTGCCAGCAGTTTACGCTCAGGACTGGCTCTGGAAGCTTTCTTT
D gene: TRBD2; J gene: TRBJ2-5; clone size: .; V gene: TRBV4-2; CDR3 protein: CASSPRGGSGGGQETQYF; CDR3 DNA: TGTGCCAGCAGCCCGAGGGGCGGGTCGGGAGGAGGCCAAGAGACCCAGTACTTC
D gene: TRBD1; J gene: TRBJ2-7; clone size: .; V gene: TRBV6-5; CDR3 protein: CASSYSTGQGSYEQYF; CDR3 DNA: TGTGCCAGCAGTTACTCCACGGGACAGGGGTCCTACGAGCAGTACTTC
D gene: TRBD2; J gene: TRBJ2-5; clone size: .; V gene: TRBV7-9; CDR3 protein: CASRPSGPGTQYF; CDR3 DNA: TGTGCCAGCAGACCTAGCGGCCCGGGGACCCAGTACTTC
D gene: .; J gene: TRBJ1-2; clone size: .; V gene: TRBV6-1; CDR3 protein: CASSEGARSSYGYTF; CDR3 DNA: TGTGCCAGCAGTGAAGGGGCCAGGTCAAGCTATGGCTACACCTTC
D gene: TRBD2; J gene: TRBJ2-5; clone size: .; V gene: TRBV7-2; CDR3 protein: CASSLPWTSGGGLETQYF; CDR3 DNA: TGTGCCAGCAGCTTACCCTGGACTAGCGGGGGAGGATTGGAGACCCAGTACTTC
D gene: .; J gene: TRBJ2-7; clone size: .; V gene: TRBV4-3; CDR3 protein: CASSQEIGFGEDSYEQYF; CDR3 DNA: TGCGCCAGCAGCCAAGAGATCGGATTCGGCGAGGATTCCTACGAGCAGTACTTC
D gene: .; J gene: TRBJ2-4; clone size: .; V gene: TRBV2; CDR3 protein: CASSPSGRLKNIQYF; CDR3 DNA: TGTGCCAGCAGTCCCTCGGGAAGATTGAAAAACATTCAGTACTTC
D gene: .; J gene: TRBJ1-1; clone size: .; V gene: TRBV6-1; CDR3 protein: CASSAGWANTEAFF; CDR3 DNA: TGTGCCAGCAGTGCAGGGTGGGCGAACACTGAAGCTTTCTTT
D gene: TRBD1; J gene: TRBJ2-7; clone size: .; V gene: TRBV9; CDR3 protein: CASSGGQGAVNEQYF; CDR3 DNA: TGTGCCAGCAGCGGCGGACAGGGGGCGGTCAACGAGCAGTACTTC
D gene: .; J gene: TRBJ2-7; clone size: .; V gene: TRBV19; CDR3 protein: CASRSDRFPYEQYF; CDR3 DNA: TGTGCCAGTAGGTCCGACAGGTTCCCCTACGAGCAGTACTTC
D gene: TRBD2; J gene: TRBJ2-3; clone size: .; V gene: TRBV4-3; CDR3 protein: CASSQRLAASTDTQYF; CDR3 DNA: TGCGCCAGCAGCCAGAGGCTAGCGGCTAGCACAGATACGCAGTATTTT
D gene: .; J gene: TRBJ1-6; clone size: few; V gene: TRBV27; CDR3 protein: CASSLSGMGNSPLHF; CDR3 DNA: TGTGCCAGCAGTTTATCCGGTATGGGGAATTCACCCCTCCACTTT
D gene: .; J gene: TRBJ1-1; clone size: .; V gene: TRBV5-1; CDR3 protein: CASSPRTGSGTEAFF; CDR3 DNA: TGCGCCAGCAGCCCGAGAACAGGGTCGGGCACTGAAGCTTTCTTT
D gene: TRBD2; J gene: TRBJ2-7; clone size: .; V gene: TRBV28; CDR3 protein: CASLPGLAGSYEQYF; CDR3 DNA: TGTGCCAGCCTCCCGGGACTAGCGGGATCCTACGAGCAGTACTTC
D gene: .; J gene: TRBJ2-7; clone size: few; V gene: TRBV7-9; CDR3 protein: CASSLRGGRGYEQYF; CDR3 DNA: TGTGCCAGCAGCTTACGTGGCGGCAGGGGCTACGAGCAGTACTTC
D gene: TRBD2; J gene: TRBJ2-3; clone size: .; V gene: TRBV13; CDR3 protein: CASSFRTSGTDTQYF; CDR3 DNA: TGTGCCAGCAGCTTCCGGACTAGCGGAACAGATACGCAGTATTTT
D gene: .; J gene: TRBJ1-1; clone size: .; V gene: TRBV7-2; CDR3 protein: CASSLGDRSAEAFF; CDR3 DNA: TGTGCCAGCAGCTTGGGCGACAGGAGTGCTGAAGCTTTCTTT
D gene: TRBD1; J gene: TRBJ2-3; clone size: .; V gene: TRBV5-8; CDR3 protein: CASRLDRSTDTQYF; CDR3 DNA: TGTGCCAGCCGACTGGACAGGAGCACAGATACGCAGTATTTT
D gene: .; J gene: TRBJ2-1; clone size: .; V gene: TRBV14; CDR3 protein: CASSQDLIVGLGEQFF; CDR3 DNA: TGTGCCAGCAGCCAAGATCTAATAGTGGGTTTAGGCGAGCAGTTCTTC
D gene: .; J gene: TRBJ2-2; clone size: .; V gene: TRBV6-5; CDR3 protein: CASSYSSQGGGELFF; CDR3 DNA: TGTGCCAGCAGTTACTCGAGCCAGGGTGGCGGGGAGCTGTTTTTT
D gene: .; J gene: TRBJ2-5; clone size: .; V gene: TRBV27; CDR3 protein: CASSHSSGRETQYF; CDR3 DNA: TGTGCCAGCAGTCATAGCTCTGGGCGCGAGACCCAGTACTTC
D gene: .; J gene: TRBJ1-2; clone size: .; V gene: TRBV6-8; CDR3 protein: CASSPPGRGNGYTF; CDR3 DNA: TGTGCCAGCAGTCCTCCAGGGAGAGGGAATGGCTACACCTTC
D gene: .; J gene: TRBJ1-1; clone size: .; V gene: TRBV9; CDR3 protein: CASSVAQMNTEAFF; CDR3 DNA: TGTGCCAGCAGCGTAGCACAGATGAACACTGAAGCTTTCTTT
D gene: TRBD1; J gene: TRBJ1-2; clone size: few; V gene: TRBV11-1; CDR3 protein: CASSLGTDYGYTF; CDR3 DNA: TGTGCCAGCAGCCTGGGGACAGACTATGGCTACACCTTC
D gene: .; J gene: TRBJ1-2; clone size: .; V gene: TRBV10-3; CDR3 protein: CAISVDRSDGYTF; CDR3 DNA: TGTGCCATCAGCGTGGACAGAAGCGATGGCTACACCTTC
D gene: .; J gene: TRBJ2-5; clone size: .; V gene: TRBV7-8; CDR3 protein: CASSLKETQYF; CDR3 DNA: TGTGCCAGCAGCTTAAAAGAGACCCAGTACTTC
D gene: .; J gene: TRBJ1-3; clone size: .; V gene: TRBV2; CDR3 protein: CASSAQGPSGNTIYF; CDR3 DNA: TGTGCCAGCAGTGCCCAGGGTCCTTCTGGAAACACCATATATTTT
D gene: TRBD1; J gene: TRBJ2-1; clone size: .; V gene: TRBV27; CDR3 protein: CASSLLGQYNEQFF; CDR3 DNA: TGTGCCAGCAGTTTACTGGGACAGTACAATGAGCAGTTCTTC
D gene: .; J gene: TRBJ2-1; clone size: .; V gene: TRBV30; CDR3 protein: CAWSRGNEQFF; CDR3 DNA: TGTGCCTGGAGTCGGGGAAATGAGCAGTTCTTC
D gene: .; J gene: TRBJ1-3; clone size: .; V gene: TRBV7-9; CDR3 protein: CASSFHWDSGNTIYF; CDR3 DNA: TGTGCCAGCAGCTTCCACTGGGACTCTGGAAACACCATATATTTT
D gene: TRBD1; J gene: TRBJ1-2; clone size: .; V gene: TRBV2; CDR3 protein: CASSGGQMGGYTF; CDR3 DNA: TGTGCCAGCAGTGGGGGACAGATGGGCGGCTACACCTTC
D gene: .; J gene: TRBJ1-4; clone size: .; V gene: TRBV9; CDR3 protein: CASSVRRSEKLFF; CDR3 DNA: TGTGCCAGCAGCGTCCGGAGGAGCGAAAAACTGTTTTTT
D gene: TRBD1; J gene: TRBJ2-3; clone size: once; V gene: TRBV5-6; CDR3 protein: CASSSGQDRTDTQYF; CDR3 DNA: TGTGCCAGCAGCTCTGGACAGGACCGCACAGATACGCAGTATTTT
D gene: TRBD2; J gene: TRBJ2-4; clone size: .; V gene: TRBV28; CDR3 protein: CASSFGRGNIQYF; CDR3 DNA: TGTGCCAGCAGTTTTGGGAGGGGAAACATTCAGTACTTC
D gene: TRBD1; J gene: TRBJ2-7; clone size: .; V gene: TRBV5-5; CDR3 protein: CASSFGTGRYEQYF; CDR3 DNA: TGTGCCAGCAGCTTCGGGACAGGGCGTTACGAGCAGTACTTC
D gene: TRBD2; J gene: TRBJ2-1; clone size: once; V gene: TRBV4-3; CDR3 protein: CASSQASGHNEQFF; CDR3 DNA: TGCGCCAGCAGCCAGGCTAGCGGGCACAATGAGCAGTTCTTC
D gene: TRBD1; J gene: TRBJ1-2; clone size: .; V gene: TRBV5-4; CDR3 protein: CASSPDRVHGYTF; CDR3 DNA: TGTGCCAGCAGCCCAGACAGGGTACATGGCTACACCTTC
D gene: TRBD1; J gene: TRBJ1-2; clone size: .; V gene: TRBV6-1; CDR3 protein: CAGGTGGYGYTF; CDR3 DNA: TGTGCCGGGGGGACAGGGGGATATGGCTACACCTTC